This is a list of T cell receptor beta chains from one sample in a study of spatial heterogeneity in lung cancer. TCRdb itself ran the 5' RACE reads through MiXCR, one entry per CDR3 protein. This sample has some 54,000 distinct CDR3 sequences, with under 8% found just once. The material was PBMCs, obtained at follow-up. Receptors were obtained from a female donor with early-stage non-small cell lung cancer. The CDR3 runs from the conserved cysteine through the conserved F or W. Each record gives: D gene, J gene, clone size, V gene, CDR3 DNA, CDR3 protein. A D gene is named only where the DNA matches it firmly. Only part of the rows carry a size: once, few, many, or a class if the clone is expanded.

- | TRBJ1-1 | - | TRBV4-3 | TGCGCCAGCAGCCAAGACGGCGGCCCTTTTGAAGCTTTCTTT | CASSQDGGPFEAFF
- | TRBJ1-1 | - | TRBV28 | TGTGCCAGCAGTGGCCACCTCACTGAAGCTTTCTTT | CASSGHLTEAFF
TRBD2 | TRBJ2-1 | many | TRBV7-9 | TGTGCCAGCTTCGGGGGGGTATTTATAAGAGATGAGCAGTTCTTC | CASFGGVFIRDEQFF
TRBD1 | TRBJ2-7 | few | TRBV10-3 | TGTGCCATCAGTCAAGGACAGGGGGTACTCTACGAGCAGTACTTC | CAISQGQGVLYEQYF
- | TRBJ1-5 | once | TRBV5-1 | TGCGCCAGCGGCGTGGATAGCAATCAGCCCCAGCATTTT | CASGVDSNQPQHF
- | TRBJ1-2 | many | TRBV12-3/TRBV12-4 | TGTGCCAGCAGTTTTTCGGCAGGGATCCACACCTTC | CASSFSAGIHTF
TRBD1 | TRBJ1-1 | many | TRBV27 | TGTGCCAGCAGTTTAGTAGCCGGGACAGGAGAAGCTTTCTTT | CASSLVAGTGEAFF
- | TRBJ2-1 | many | TRBV4-2 | TGTGCCAGCAGCCAAGTAGCCGCGGCGGGGCCGTCCTACAATGAGCAGTTCTTC | CASSQVAAAGPSYNEQFF
- | TRBJ2-3 | - | TRBV6-5 | TGTGCCAGCAGTAGGGGAAAACAGACGGATACGCAGTATTTT | CASSRGKQTDTQYF
TRBD1 | TRBJ2-2 | many | TRBV20-1 | TGCAGTGCCGTACTCATTGACAGGGCCACCGGGGAGCTGTTTTTT | CSAVLIDRATGELFF
- | TRBJ2-2 | - | TRBV6-2/TRBV6-3 | TGTGCCAGCAGTTACGGGCTCCCCACCGGGGAGCTGTTTTTT | CASSYGLPTGELFF